The next 5 T cell receptor beta chains were all read from a single sample in a study of cytomegalovirus exposure and HLA in healthy donors. The protocol was immunoSEQ multiplex PCR, while the TCRdb copy is restricted to in-frame clones and leaves out a portion. Here the sample spans 110,000 or so clones, 90% to 96% being singletons. Material: PBMCs. These receptors were collected from a woman between 18 and 30 years old in good health and CMV-seronegative.

This clone was observed a handful of times. V usage is TRBV27 and J usage is TRBJ2-1, with 9 nucleotides matching TRBD2. Germline CDR1 is MNHEY and CDR2 is SMNVEV (reference sequence). V lost 1 base, J lost 5 bases, and 6 bases stayed unmatched. The CDR3 length is 16 residues. CDR3 in amino acids: CASSLYLAGSNNEQFF. CDR3 bases: TGTGCCAGCAGTTTATATCTAGCGGGGTCAAACAATGAGCAGTTCTTC.

V and J are TRBV7-9 and TRBJ1-6; D possibly corresponds to TRBD1 (6 bases). V dropped 1 base and J dropped 4 bases, with 11 bases sitting between them. Germline V gene lookup returns CDR1 SEHNR and CDR2 FQNEAQ (reference sequence). The CDR3 runs to 16 residues. CDR3 sequence: CASSLGSGTYNSPLHF. The CDR3 DNA reads TGTGCCAGCAGCTTAGGGTCAGGGACATATAATTCACCCCTCCACTTT.

The CDR3 here is CASSLGSAGQETQYF. In DNA, the CDR3 is TGCGCCAGCAGCTTGGGATCCGCGGGCCAAGAGACCCAGTACTTC. V usage is TRBV5-1 and J usage is TRBJ2-5, with D perhaps TRBD2 (5 bases). Germline V CDR1 and CDR2: SGHRS, YFSETQ. The CDR3 spans 15 residues. V was trimmed by 0 bases and J by 1 base, leaving 10 bases between them.

The J gene is TRBJ1-4, the V gene TRBV2; D call uncertain. The CDR3 extends over 15 amino acids. The V gene lost 4 bases and the J gene lost 1 base, with 10 bases spanning the gap. Germline loops: CDR1 SNHLY, CDR2 FYNNEI. The CDR3 is CASSALAGTNEKLFF. CDR3 DNA sequence: TGTGCCAGCAGTGCCTTAGCCGGAACTAATGAAAAACTGTTTTTT.

This chain connects TRBV2 to TRBJ1-3; D may be TRBD1 (5 bases). Deletions cut 5 bases from V and 5 bases from J, with 13 bases between. Germline-derived CDR1 and CDR2 are SNHLY and FYNNEI. The CDR3 length is 14 residues. The CDR3 sequence is CASSPTGLRNTIYF. CDR3 coding DNA: TGTGCCAGCAGTCCAACGGGACTCCGAAACACCATATATTTT.